The 9 T cell receptor beta chains given below trace back to one sample, sequenced in a study of radiation and T cells in renal cell carcinoma. TCRdb keeps only in-frame clones here, not all; method: immunoSEQ multiplex PCR. The sample shows under 25,000 clones, approximately 62% of them seen only once. Treatment indicated: 15 Gy SBRT to primary tumor, nephrectomy 4 weeks later. The source material was tumor tissue, sampled from a patient whose treatment included radiotherapy and nephrectomy. The receptors shown here come from a woman in her 70s with renal cell carcinoma.

This clone showed up just a few times. This chain joins TRBV6-5 and TRBJ1-6; the match to TRBD1 covers 8 bases. Looked up from germline, CDR1 is MNHEY and CDR2 is SVGAGI. CDR3 size: 14 residues. V was pared by 7 bases and J by 9 bases, with 8 bases of the junction left unmatched. The CDR3 coding sequence is TGTGCCAGCAATACTAGGACAGGGAGTTCACCCCTCCACTTT. Encoded protein: CASNTRTGSSPLHF.

This clone was detected only a few times. The chain carries TRBV7-6 and TRBJ1-1; D call uncertain. V lost 3 bases and J 4 bases, leaving 9 bases between the germline ends. The CDR3 has 13 residues. The V gene's germline CDR1 is SGHVS and CDR2 FNYEAQ. CDR3 bases: TGTGCCAGCAGCTTGAGTGGACCCACTGAAGCTTTCTTT. Amino acids: CASSLSGPTEAFF. The full variable domain, with the rest looked up from reference TRBV7-6 and TRBJ1-1, is GAGVSQSPRYKVTKRGQDVALRCDPISGHVSLYWYRQALGQGPEFLTYFNYEAQQDKSGLPNDRFSAERPEGSISTLTIQRTEQRDSAMYRCASSLSGPTEAFFGQGTRLTVV.

The chain carries TRBV19 and TRBJ2-5, with D hard to call. Trimming removed 3 bases from V and 5 bases from J, with 4 bases in between. The length of the CDR3 is 11 residues. Looked up from germline, CDR1 is LNHDA and CDR2 is SQIVND (reference sequence). This CDR3 is CASSIQETQYF. The CDR3 coding sequence is TGTGCCAGTAGTATCCAGGAGACCCAGTACTTC.

This chain uses TRBV15 with TRBJ1-1, with D possibly being TRBD1 (6 bases). Trimming cost V 3 bases and J 6 bases, with 14 bases left between them. The germline CDR1 and CDR2 sequences are LNHNV and YYDKDF (reference sequence). The CDR3 loop spans 14 amino acids. CDR3 sequence reads: CATSSFRGASEAFF. The DNA of the CDR3 is TGTGCCACCAGCAGTTTCCGGGGGGCGTCTGAAGCTTTCTTT.

V and J are TRBV10-3 and TRBJ1-1; D unresolved. CDR3 length equals 14 residues. V lost 6 bases and J lost 1, with 12 bases in between. Germline CDR1 reads ENHRY; CDR2 reads SYGVKD. The DNA for the CDR3 is TGTGCCATCAGCCGGACGGAGTCGAACACTGAAGCTTTCTTT. As protein: CAISRTESNTEAFF.

V gene TRBV20-1 combines with J gene TRBJ2-3; D remains unclear. The V end lost 2 bases, the J end lost 10 bases, and 10 bases lay between the germline ends. CDR3 size: 11 residues. Germline-derived CDR1 and CDR2 are DFQATT and SNEGSKA (reference sequence). CDR3 loop: CSARFATSQYF. In DNA form, the CDR3 reads TGCAGTGCTAGATTCGCGACCTCGCAGTATTTT.

The chain links TRBV4-1 to TRBJ1-2; no clear D gene. The CDR3 loop spans 14 amino acids. The V end lost 2 bases, the J end lost 2 bases, and 9 bases lay between the germline ends. Looked up from germline, CDR1 is MGHRA and CDR2 is YSYEKL. The CDR3 protein is CASSQMGFNYGYTF. The DNA for the CDR3 is TGCGCCAGCAGCCAAATGGGGTTCAACTATGGCTACACCTTC.

The rearrangement links TRBV6-6 to TRBJ1-6, with a weak D call TRBD1 (5 bases). Germline lookup yields CDR1 MNHNY and CDR2 SVGAGI (reference sequence). This CDR3 has 14 residues. V was clipped by 5 bases and J by 12 bases, with 17 bases between them. Written as DNA, the CDR3 is TGTGCCAGCAGTCCTCCGGGACCCCTCCAACCCCTCCACTTT. It encodes CASSPPGPLQPLHF.

V is TRBV14 and J is TRBJ2-1; possibly TRBD1 for D (5 bases). Germline values: CDR1 SGHDN, CDR2 FVKESK. V was pared by 4 bases and J by 10 bases, with 14 bases between. CDR3 length: 13 residues. The CDR3 DNA reads as TGTGCCAGCAGCCCCAAAGGGGAAGCCGAGCAGTTCTTC. Residues: CASSPKGEAEQFF. The variable domain in full, with the rest retrieved from reference TRBV14 and TRBJ2-1, is EAGVTQFPSHSVIEKGQTVTLRCDPISGHDNLYWYRRVMGKEIKFLLHFVKESKQDESGMPNNRFLAERTGGTYSTLKVQPAELEDSGVYFCASSPKGEAEQFFGPGTRLTVL.